One sample yielded the 18 T cell receptor beta chains listed below, sequenced in a study of blood T cell repertoires in COVID-19. Clones were read by immunoSEQ multiplex PCR, and TCRdb kept only the in-frame ones, dropping some. The table has tens of thousands of clones, 80% to 90% seen once. Specimen: peripheral blood. The receptors were gathered from a human donor in a cohort sampled during active COVID-19.

The genes are TRBV11-2 and TRBJ2-2, with 11 bases matching TRBD1. Per the germline V gene, CDR1 is SGHAT and CDR2 is FQNNGV. The V and J ends lost 1 base and 6 bases, in that order; junction bases with no gene match: 10. This CDR3 has 18 residues. The CDR3 loop reads CASSLARGQGAQAGELFF. The CDR3 DNA reads TGTGCCAGCAGCTTAGCCAGAGGACAGGGGGCGCAAGCCGGGGAGCTGTTTTTT.

V and J are TRBV3-1 (or the pseudogene TRBV3-2) and TRBJ2-7, with 8 nucleotides matching TRBD1. This CDR3 comprises 15 residues. V trimming: 4 bases; J trimming: 7 bases; junction bases outside the gene matches: 12. Germline V gene lookup returns CDR1 LGHDT and CDR2 YNNKEL (reference sequence). The CDR3 DNA reads TGTGCCAGCAGCCTAGGCCAAGGACAGGGACGGGAGCAGTACTTC. It translates to CASSLGQGQGREQYF.

This clone has more than one count but fewer than ten. The J gene is TRBJ1-5, the V gene TRBV4-1; TRBD1 aligns across 7 bases. Trimming at V came to 5 bases and at J to 0 bases, leaving 4 bases not matched to a gene. Germline V lookup: CDR1 MGHRA, CDR2 YSYEKL. This CDR3 has 15 amino acids. The CDR3 region is CASSEGQHSNQPQHF. CDR3 nucleotides: TGCGCCAGCAGCGAGGGACAGCATAGCAATCAGCCCCAGCATTTT.

This clone was seen a single time. V usage is TRBV2 and J usage is TRBJ2-1; 9 bases agree with TRBD2. Trimming cost V 7 bases and J 3 bases; bases outside gene matches: 10. The CDR3 sequence is 16 residues long. Germline assignment: CDR1 SNHLY and CDR2 FYNNEI. CDR3 region: CASTRARTSDYNEQFF. In DNA form, the CDR3 reads TGTGCCAGCACTAGAGCAAGGACTAGCGACTACAATGAGCAGTTCTTC.

The V call is TRBV7-8, the J call TRBJ1-1, with 9 bases aligning to TRBD1. Germline CDR1 and CDR2: SGHVS and FQNEAQ. The CDR3 consists of 15 residues. After removal of 3 bases from V and 1 base from J, the junction contained 3 bases not matched to a gene. The CDR3 sequence: CASSLTGGQNTEAFF. The CDR3 DNA follows: TGTGCCAGCAGCTTGACAGGGGGACAGAACACTGAAGCTTTCTTT.

The chain recombines TRBV7-2 with TRBJ2-5, with D possibly matching TRBD2 (5 bases). Germline V gene data show CDR1 as SGHTA and CDR2 as FQGNSA. This CDR3 contains 14 residues. With 3 bases removed from V and 4 bases from J, the gap between germline ends came to 12 bases. CDR3 nucleotides: TGTGCCAGCAGCTTCTTGGGTGGAGGAGAGACCCAGTACTTC. Its protein is CASSFLGGGETQYF.

The chain couples TRBV28 to TRBJ1-1; 9 nucleotides line up with TRBD1. The CDR3 covers 15 residues. J gave up 4 bases and V 5 bases, and 8 bases lay outside the gene matches. Germline lookup yields CDR1 MDHEN and CDR2 SYDVKM. The CDR3 protein is CASSIQGAGGTEAFF. DNA of the CDR3: TGTGCCAGCAGTATACAGGGGGCCGGTGGCACTGAAGCTTTCTTT.

CDR3 in amino acids: CASSYSPQSSYEQYF. In DNA form, the CDR3 reads TGTGCCAGCAGTTACTCGCCACAGAGCTCCTACGAGCAGTACTTC. The chain carries TRBV6-2 or TRBV6-3 and TRBJ2-7; D not resolved. The CDR3 has 15 amino acids. Trimming removed 0 bases from V and 0 bases from J, with 9 bases in between. CDR1 and CDR2 (germline): MNHEY, SVGEGT.

The chain uses TRBV18 and TRBJ1-1; a possible D gene is TRBD1 (6 bases). The CDR3 length is 13 residues. The germline gives CDR1 KGHSH, CDR2 LQKENI. V lost 5 bases and J lost 2, with 9 bases in between. The DNA of the CDR3 is TGTGCCAGCTCAAAGACAGGAAACACTGAAGCTTTCTTT. Translated, it gives CASSKTGNTEAFF. Based on the CDR3 plus reference TRBV18 and TRBJ1-1, the full variable domain is NAGVMQNPRHLVRRRGQEARLRCSPMKGHSHVYWYRQLPEEGLKFMVYLQKENIIDESGMPKERFSAEFPKEGPSILRIQQVVRGDSAAYFCASSKTGNTEAFFGQGTRLTVV.

The genes are TRBV7-6 and TRBJ2-7; 7 bases are a match to TRBD1. The V segment lost 8 bases and the J segment 5 bases; nucleotides outside the gene matches: 12. The germline V gene encodes CDR1 SGHVS and CDR2 FNYEAQ. CDR3 length: 14 amino acids. The CDR3 nucleotides read TGTGCCAGCGGAGACGACAGGGCTGGACACGAGCAGTACTTC. It specifies CASGDDRAGHEQYF.

The V gene is TRBV6-1, the J gene TRBJ1-2; D not certain. CDR1 and CDR2 from the germline V gene are MNHNS and SASEGT. The V end lost 2 bases, the J end lost 0 bases, and 10 bases lay between the germline ends. This CDR3 spans 15 amino acids. The CDR3 coding sequence is TGTGCCAGCAGTGAATGGGCAGGCTCTAACTATGGCTACACCTTC. Its translation is CASSEWAGSNYGYTF.

V and J are TRBV11-1 and TRBJ2-7; perhaps TRBD2 as D (6 bases). The germline V and J ends were trimmed by 6 bases and 7 bases, with 25 bases remaining between them. Germline loops: CDR1 SGHAT, CDR2 FQDESV (reference sequence). This CDR3 region has 16 residues. CDR3 sequence (DNA): TGTGCCAGCAGATCGACTTTACCGGGGGAAGTGGGGGAGCAGTACTTC. Protein product: CASRSTLPGEVGEQYF.

The chain has TRBV9 and TRBJ2-1; no firm D call. Between the trimmed V and J ends, which lost 2 bases and 6 bases, there was a span of 9 bases. In germline, CDR1 is SGDLS, CDR2 YYNGEE. The CDR3 runs to 13 residues. The CDR3 loop reads CASSVNSGNEQFF. CDR3 in DNA: TGTGCCAGCAGCGTCAACAGTGGCAATGAGCAGTTCTTC.

Only a few counts were recorded for this clone. The V and J genes are TRBV2 and TRBJ1-2; D remains unclear. CDR1 is SNHLY and CDR2 is FYNNEI in the germline V gene. The CDR3 loop spans 14 amino acids. The ends were cut back, 4 bases at V and 0 bases at J, with 9 bases in the middle. Here the CDR3 DNA reads TGTGCCAGCAGTGTGACACCAGCTAACTATGGCTACACCTTC. It codes for CASSVTPANYGYTF.

The chain employs TRBV4-3 and TRBJ1-1; D possibly corresponds to TRBD1 (5 bases). CDR1 is LGHNA and CDR2 is YSLEER in the germline V gene. V dropped 0 bases and J dropped 1 base, with 12 bases sitting between them. This CDR3 has 16 amino acids. The CDR3 DNA follows: TGCGCCAGCAGCCAAGATCCCCAGGGTGCGAACACTGAAGCTTTCTTT. Translation gives CASSQDPQGANTEAFF.

This clone appeared a few times. V gene TRBV30 combines with J gene TRBJ1-2; TRBD1 is a possible D gene (6 bases). Germline V CDR1 and CDR2: GTSNPN, SVGIG (reference sequence). The V end was cut by 0 bases, the J end by 4 bases, with 9 bases between. This CDR3 region has 13 residues. The CDR3 reads CAWSVVQGYGYTF. CDR3 nucleotides: TGTGCCTGGAGTGTAGTACAGGGCTATGGCTACACCTTC.

The chain combines TRBV21-1 with TRBJ2-3; whether TRBD2, the table's D call, matches the DNA was not checked. TRBV21-1 is a pseudogene locus. The CDR3 length is 17 residues. The CDR3 sequence: CASSKVSKRKYNHTQYF. CDR3 sequence (DNA): TGTGCCAGCAGCAAAGTTTCAAAGCGGAAATATAACCATACGCAGTATTTT.

The chain couples TRBV19 to TRBJ2-5; 8 bases are a match to TRBD2. This CDR3 has 18 amino acids. Germline values: CDR1 LNHDA, CDR2 SQIVND (reference sequence). J was trimmed by 1 base and V by 4 bases; bases with no gene match: 14. CDR3 amino acids: CASSTRKTSGGSQETQYF. As DNA, the CDR3 is TGTGCCAGTAGTACAAGAAAAACTAGCGGAGGCTCCCAAGAGACCCAGTACTTC.